This TCR beta chain was identified in a study of cytomegalovirus exposure and HLA in healthy donors. Study findings and constraints: What was likely a sequencing artifact was a cluster of highly shared sequence variants. Analysis was carried out at a later point, and it linked a missense DCLRE1C variant to TCR beta V- and J-gene trimming.

Germline CDR1 and CDR2: MNHNS and SASEGT. This CDR3 is built from 18 residues. V trimming: 0 bases; J trimming: 6 bases; junction bases outside the gene matches: 13. This PCR relied on a set of 60 Vbeta primers and 13 Jbeta primers. Method: immunoSEQ multiplex PCR; TCRdb's copy keeps in-frame clones and lacks some. The data show a few hundred thousand clones, around 90% seen once. In regard to this clone: Its specificity is unknown.

The sequence was obtained from a girl aged 2-10 years in good health and CMV-seronegative. Source material: PBMCs. The genes are TRBV6-1 and TRBJ1-2; the match to TRBD1 covers 10 bases. CDR3 sequence (DNA): TGTGCCAGCAGTGAAGCCGCCTTAAAAGGGACAGGGGAGAATGGCTACACCTTC. Translation gives CASSEAALKGTGENGYTF.